This is a list of T cell receptor beta chains from one sample in a study of T-cell reconstitution after alpha-beta-depleted transplantation in children. TCRdb analysed the PCR reads with MiXCR anew, one entry per CDR3 protein. Here the sample spans 700,000 to 950,000 distinct CDR3 sequences, 15% to 20% being singletons. Sample: PBMCs, mostly from graft donor cells, taken 360 days after TCRalphabeta/CD19-depleted stem cell transplant. All receptors derive from a male patient younger than 18 who had a stem cell transplant for acute lymphoblastic leukemia, so the T cells may come from the graft donor. CDR3s include the opening cysteine and the closing phenylalanine or tryptophan. A D gene is named only where the DNA matches it firmly. The size of a clone is reported for some rows only, either as once, few or many, or as a class for expanded clones.

v_gene	d_gene	j_gene	abundance	CDR3aa	CDR3nt
TRBV9	NA	TRBJ2-3	NA	CASRSRDRSTDTQYF	TGTGCCAGCAGGTCCCGGGACCGCAGCACAGATACGCAGTATTTT
TRBV11-2	NA	TRBJ1-2	few	CASSLGGQGWYYGYTF	TGTGCCAGCAGCCTAGGAGGGCAGGGTTGGTACTATGGCTACACCTTC
TRBV25-1	NA	TRBJ1-6	NA	CASSRDTYNSPLHF	TGTGCCAGCAGTCGGGACACCTATAATTCACCCCTCCACTTT
TRBV29-1	NA	TRBJ1-5	NA	CSDPEHNQPQHF	TGCAGCGATCCGGAGCACAATCAGCCCCAGCATTTT
TRBV7-9	TRBD2	TRBJ2-3	few	CASSFGGGDTDTQYF	TGTGCCAGCAGCTTTGGCGGGGGAGACACAGATACGCAGTATTTT
TRBV5-1	TRBD2	TRBJ2-2	NA	CASSIDPGTMNTGELFF	TGCGCCAGCAGCATCGACCCCGGGACTATGAACACCGGGGAGCTGTTTTTT
TRBV3-1	TRBD2	TRBJ2-1	few	CASSPDGTSSRNEQFF	TGTGCCAGCAGCCCCGACGGGACTAGCTCCCGCAATGAGCAGTTCTTC
TRBV5-1	NA	TRBJ2-5	many	CASSFVKYQETQYF	TGCGCCAGCAGCTTTGTGAAGTACCAAGAGACCCAGTACTTC
TRBV18	NA	TRBJ2-3	NA	CASSPGQGWTDTQYF	TGTGCCAGCTCACCGGGGCAGGGCTGGACAGATACGCAGTATTTT
TRBV5-5	TRBD2	TRBJ2-7	NA	CASSSRTSGSLEQYF	TGTGCCAGCAGTTCCCGGACTAGCGGGAGTCTCGAGCAGTACTTC
TRBV7-2	TRBD2	TRBJ2-1	NA	CASSPTSGSLYNEQFF	TGTGCCAGCAGCCCGACTAGCGGGTCCCTCTACAATGAGCAGTTCTTC
TRBV11-2	NA	TRBJ2-7	few	CASTLDGGGMREQYF	TGTGCCAGCACCTTAGACGGAGGGGGAATGAGGGAGCAGTACTTC
TRBV27	NA	TRBJ2-1	many	CASSHSGYNEQFF	TGTGCCAGCAGCCATAGCGGCTACAATGAGCAGTTCTTC
TRBV7-9	TRBD2	TRBJ2-7	few	CASSRSGSATYEQYF	TGTGCCAGCAGCCGTAGCGGGAGTGCTACCTACGAGCAGTACTTC
TRBV27	TRBD2	TRBJ2-3	many	CASSRLAVTDTQYF	TGTGCCAGCAGTCGACTAGCGGTCACAGATACGCAGTATTTT
TRBV7-4	NA	TRBJ1-5	NA	CASSPPPPGRNSNQPQHF	TGTGCCAGCAGCCCACCTCCACCGGGACGGAATAGCAATCAGCCCCAGCATTTT
TRBV7-6	NA	TRBJ2-5	NA	CASSLIAETQYF	TGTGCCAGCAGCTTGATAGCTGAGACCCAGTACTTC
TRBV10-3	TRBD1	TRBJ2-5	NA	CAISEGGTGVETQYF	TGTGCCATCAGTGAGGGAGGGACAGGGGTAGAGACCCAGTACTTC
TRBV12-3/TRBV12-4	NA	TRBJ2-7	NA	CASSRLASELRTYEQYF	TGTGCCAGCAGCCGCCTCGCTAGCGAACTGCGAACCTACGAGCAGTACTTC
TRBV5-1	NA	TRBJ2-1	NA	CASSLAGTATRLESYNEQFF	TGCGCCAGCAGCTTGGCCGGGACTGCAACTCGACTGGAATCCTACAATGAGCAGTTCTTC
TRBV6-5	NA	TRBJ2-1	NA	CASSYAERDEQFF	TGTGCCAGCAGTTACGCCGAGAGGGATGAGCAGTTCTTC
TRBV7-7	NA	TRBJ2-3	NA	CASSPGPERTDTQYF	TGTGCCAGCAGCCCCGGACCGGAGCGCACAGATACGCAGTATTTT
TRBV15	NA	TRBJ2-4	few	CATSSDRDGKNIQYF	TGTGCCACCAGCAGTGACCGGGACGGGAAAAACATTCAGTACTTC
TRBV18	TRBD2	TRBJ2-1	few	CASSRLGLADNEQFF	TGTGCCAGCTCACGCCTGGGACTAGCGGACAATGAGCAGTTCTTC
TRBV7-9	TRBD2	TRBJ2-2	NA	CASSLVRRLADTGELFF	TGTGCCAGCAGCTTAGTTCGGAGACTAGCGGACACCGGGGAGCTGTTTTTT
TRBV6-5	NA	TRBJ2-5	few	CASTTVGETQYF	TGTGCCAGCACAACCGTAGGGGAGACCCAGTACTTC
TRBV9	TRBD2	TRBJ2-5	few	CASSVASGSGETQYF	TGTGCCAGCAGCGTGGCAAGCGGGAGTGGAGAGACCCAGTACTTC
TRBV7-3	NA	TRBJ2-7	few	CASSFSGDEQYF	TGTGCCAGCAGCTTTTCCGGGGACGAGCAGTACTTC
TRBV5-1	TRBD2	TRBJ2-1	few	CASSETGTSGNEQFF	TGCGCCAGCAGCGAAACCGGGACTAGCGGGAATGAGCAGTTCTTC
TRBV7-9	NA	TRBJ1-2	NA	CASSPSVDRAGNYGYTF	TGTGCCAGCAGCCCCTCCGTCGATAGGGCGGGGAACTATGGCTACACCTTC
TRBV7-9	NA	TRBJ2-7	few	CASTRRGYYEQYF	TGTGCCAGCACCCGGAGGGGGTACTACGAGCAGTACTTC
TRBV5-1	TRBD1	TRBJ1-4	NA	CASSSTGADEKLFF	TGCGCCAGCAGCTCTACAGGGGCGGACGAAAAACTGTTTTTT
TRBV5-1	NA	TRBJ2-6	many	CASSSTSGANVLTF	TGCGCCAGCAGCTCTACTTCTGGGGCCAACGTCCTGACTTTC
TRBV21-1	NA	TRBJ1-3	few	CASSKRQSSGNTIYF	TGTGCCAGCAGCAAACGGCAGAGCTCTGGAAACACCATATATTTT
TRBV10-3	TRBD2	TRBJ2-7	NA	CAISSERAASGRAPYEQYF	TGTGCCATCAGCTCCGAGAGGGCGGCTAGCGGGAGGGCCCCGTACGAGCAGTACTTC
TRBV5-1	TRBD1	TRBJ1-1	NA	CASSSLTGWDTEAFF	TGCGCCAGCAGCTCCCTGACAGGGTGGGACACTGAAGCTTTCTTT
TRBV4-1	NA	TRBJ1-5	NA	CASSQGRGASISNQPQHF	TGCGCCAGCAGCCAAGGGAGGGGGGCCTCTATTAGCAATCAGCCCCAGCATTTT
TRBV15	NA	TRBJ2-3	NA	CATSRDLPGVLDTQYF	TGTGCCACCAGCAGAGATCTTCCGGGAGTCTTAGATACGCAGTATTTT
TRBV9	NA	TRBJ2-2	NA	CASNLRGGTGELFF	TGTGCCAGCAACCTCAGGGGAGGCACCGGGGAGCTGTTTTTT
TRBV7-8	TRBD2	TRBJ2-7	NA	CASSPMAGASYEQYF	TGTGCCAGCAGCCCGATGGCGGGAGCATCCTACGAGCAGTACTTC
TRBV7-3	TRBD2	TRBJ2-1	NA	CASSTDGLAGGSSYNEQFF	TGTGCCAGCAGCACCGACGGACTAGCGGGAGGGAGCTCCTACAATGAGCAGTTCTTC
TRBV7-8	NA	TRBJ2-1	NA	CASSLAWASNEQFF	TGTGCCAGCAGCTTAGCGTGGGCATCCAATGAGCAGTTCTTC
TRBV20-1	NA	TRBJ2-6	NA	CSATRQITGVPGANVLTF	TGCAGTGCTACAAGACAGATTACGGGAGTCCCTGGGGCCAACGTCCTGACTTTC
TRBV5-1	NA	TRBJ2-3	many	CASSLELFRGPDTQYF	TGCGCCAGCAGCTTGGAACTCTTCAGGGGCCCAGATACGCAGTATTTT